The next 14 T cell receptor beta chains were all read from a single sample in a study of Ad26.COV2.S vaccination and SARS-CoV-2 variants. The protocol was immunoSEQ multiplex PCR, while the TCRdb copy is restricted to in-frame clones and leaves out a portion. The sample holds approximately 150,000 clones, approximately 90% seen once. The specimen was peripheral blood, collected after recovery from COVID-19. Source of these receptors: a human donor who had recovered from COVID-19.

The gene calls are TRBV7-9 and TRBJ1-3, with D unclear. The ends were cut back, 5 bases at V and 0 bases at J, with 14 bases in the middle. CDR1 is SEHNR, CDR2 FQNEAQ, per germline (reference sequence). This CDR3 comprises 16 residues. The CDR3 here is CASSTDQESSGNTIYF. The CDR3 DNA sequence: TGTGCCAGCAGCACCGACCAGGAGAGCTCTGGAAACACCATATATTTT.

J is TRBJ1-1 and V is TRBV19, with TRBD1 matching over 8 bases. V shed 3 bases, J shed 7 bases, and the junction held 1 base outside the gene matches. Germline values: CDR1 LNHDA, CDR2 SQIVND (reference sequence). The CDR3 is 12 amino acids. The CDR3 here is CASSIDRGEAFF. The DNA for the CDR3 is TGTGCCAGTAGTATCGACAGGGGTGAAGCTTTCTTT.

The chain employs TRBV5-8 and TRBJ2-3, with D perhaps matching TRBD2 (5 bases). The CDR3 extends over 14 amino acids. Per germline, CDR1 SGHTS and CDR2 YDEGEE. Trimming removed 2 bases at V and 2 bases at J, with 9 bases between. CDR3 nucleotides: TGTGCCAGCAGCTTTCCTAGCCCCACAGATACGCAGTATTTT. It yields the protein CASSFPSPTDTQYF.

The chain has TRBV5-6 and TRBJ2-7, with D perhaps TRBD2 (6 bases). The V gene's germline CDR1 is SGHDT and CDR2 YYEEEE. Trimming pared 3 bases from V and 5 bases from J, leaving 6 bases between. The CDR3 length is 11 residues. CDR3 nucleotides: TGTGCCAGCAGCTGGGGGGACGAGCAGTACTTC. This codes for CASSWGDEQYF.

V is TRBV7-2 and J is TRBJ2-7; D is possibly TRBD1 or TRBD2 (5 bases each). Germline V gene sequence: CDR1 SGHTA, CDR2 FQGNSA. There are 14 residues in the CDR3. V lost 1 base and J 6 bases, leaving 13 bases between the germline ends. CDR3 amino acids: CASSLERDEGEQYF. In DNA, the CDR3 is TGTGCCAGCAGCTTAGAAAGGGACGAGGGCGAGCAGTACTTC.

The CDR3, as DNA: TGTGCCAGCAGCTTAGCGCGTGGAGGGGGGAACACTGAAGCTTTCTTT. Translating gives CASSLARGGGNTEAFF. The chain recombines TRBV7-6 with TRBJ1-1; the D gene is possibly TRBD1 (6 bases). V gave up 0 bases and J gave up 1 base, with 12 bases separating them. Germline V gene lookup returns CDR1 SGHVS and CDR2 FNYEAQ. The CDR3 has 16 amino acids.

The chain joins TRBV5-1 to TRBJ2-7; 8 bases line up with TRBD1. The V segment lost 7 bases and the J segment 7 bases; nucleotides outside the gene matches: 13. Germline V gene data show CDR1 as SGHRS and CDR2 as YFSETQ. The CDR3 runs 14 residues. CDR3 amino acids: CASHDGTGGQEQYF. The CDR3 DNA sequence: TGCGCCAGCCACGACGGGACAGGTGGCCAGGAGCAGTACTTC.

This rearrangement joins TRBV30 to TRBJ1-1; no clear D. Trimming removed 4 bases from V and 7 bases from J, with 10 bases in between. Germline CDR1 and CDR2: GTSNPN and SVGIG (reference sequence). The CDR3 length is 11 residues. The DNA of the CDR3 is TGTGCCTGGAAGAGGAGCTTTGAAGCTTTCTTT. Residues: CAWKRSFEAFF.

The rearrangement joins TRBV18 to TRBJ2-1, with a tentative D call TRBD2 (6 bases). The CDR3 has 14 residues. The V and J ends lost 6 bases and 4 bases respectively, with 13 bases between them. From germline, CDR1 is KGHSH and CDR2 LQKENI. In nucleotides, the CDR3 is TGTGCCAGCTCCGGGGAGGCCCAGTACAATGAGCAGTTCTTC. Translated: CASSGEAQYNEQFF.

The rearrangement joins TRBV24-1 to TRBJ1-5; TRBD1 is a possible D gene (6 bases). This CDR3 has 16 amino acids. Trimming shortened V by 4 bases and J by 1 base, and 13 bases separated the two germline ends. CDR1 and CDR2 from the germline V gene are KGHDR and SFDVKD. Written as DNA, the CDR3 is TGTGCCACCAGTGAAACAGGGTCTGGGAGCAATCAGCCCCAGCATTTT. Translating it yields CATSETGSGSNQPQHF.

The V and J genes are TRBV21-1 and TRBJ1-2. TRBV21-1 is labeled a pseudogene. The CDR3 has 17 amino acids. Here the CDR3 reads CASSPPHQAGPSGGYTF. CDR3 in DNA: TGTGCCAGCAGCCCCCCCCACCAGGCGGGGCCATCGGGAGGCTACACCTTC.

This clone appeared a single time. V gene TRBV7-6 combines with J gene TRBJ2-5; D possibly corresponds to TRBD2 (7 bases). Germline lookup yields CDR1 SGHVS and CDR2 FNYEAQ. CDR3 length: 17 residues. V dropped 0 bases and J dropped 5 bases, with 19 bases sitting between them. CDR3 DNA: TGTGCCAGCAGCTTAGCGCCCTGGCAGGGGACTACGGAGACCCAGTACTTC. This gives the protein CASSLAPWQGTTETQYF.

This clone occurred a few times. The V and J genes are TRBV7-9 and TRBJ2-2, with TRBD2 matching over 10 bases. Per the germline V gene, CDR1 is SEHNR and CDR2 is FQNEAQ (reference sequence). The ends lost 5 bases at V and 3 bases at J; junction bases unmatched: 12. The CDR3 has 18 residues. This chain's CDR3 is CASSGSLAGVADTGELFF. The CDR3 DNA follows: TGTGCCAGCAGCGGTTCCCTAGCGGGGGTGGCGGACACCGGGGAGCTGTTTTTT.

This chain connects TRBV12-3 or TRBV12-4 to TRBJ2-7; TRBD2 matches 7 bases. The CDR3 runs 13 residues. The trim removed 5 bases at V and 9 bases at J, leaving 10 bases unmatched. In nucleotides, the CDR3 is TGTGCCAGCAGTCTTGGAGCGGGGAAAGCGCAGTACTTC. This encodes CASSLGAGKAQYF.